A single sample gave rise to the 10 T cell receptor beta chains below, sequenced in a study of monozygotic twins with inflammatory bowel disease (dated by TCRdb to about 2019). Library generation was performed with 5' RACE. These reads were obtained on an Illumina HiSeq 2500. Based on TCRdb reprocessing of the reads, there is one entry per CDR3 protein sequence, and DNA is missing. The sample has about 300,000 distinct CDR3 sequences on record. The ten most abundant clones make up 5% to 6% of the sample. Sample: blood. The receptors stem from a human donor with ulcerative colitis or Crohn's disease, or a healthy co-twin of an affected twin (not recorded which).

The CDR3 loop is CATTHGLAGAQETQYF. The chain links TRBV2 to TRBJ2-5; without DNA, the TCRdb call of TRBD2 cannot be checked. The CDR3 has 16 residues. CDR1 and CDR2 from the germline V gene are SNHLY and FYNNEI.

This chain joins TRBV11-2 and TRBJ1-3; checking the TCRdb D call of TRBD1 is not possible without DNA. CDR1 and CDR2 from the germline V gene are SGHAT and FQNNGV. The CDR3 has 18 amino acids. CDR3 sequence reads: CASSLDLEGVGSGNTIYF.

This chain connects TRBV7-2 to TRBJ2-7; checking the TCRdb D call of TRBD2 is not possible without DNA. The length of the CDR3 is 15 residues. CDR1 and CDR2 (germline): SGHTA, FQGNSA. The chain's CDR3 is CASSLQAGGPYEQYF. The full variable domain, its missing parts supplied by reference TRBV7-2 and TRBJ2-7, is GAGVSQSPSNKVTEKGKDVELRCDPISGHTALYWYRQSLGQGLEFLIYFQGNSAPDKSGLPSDRFSAERTGGSVSTLTIQRTQQEDSAVYLCASSLQAGGPYEQYFGPGTRLTVT.

The rearrangement joins TRBV6-5 to TRBJ2-1. The CDR3 totals 15 residues. Germline CDR1 is MNHEY and CDR2 is SVGAGI. The CDR3 protein is CASSYFAISKDEQFF.

This chain uses TRBV6-2 or TRBV6-3 with TRBJ1-5; TCRdb's assignment of TRBD1 cannot be checked, as there is no DNA. Germline CDR1 MNHEY, CDR2 SVGEGT. The CDR3 contains 14 residues. Here the CDR3 reads CASSVTGGNQPQHF.

The chain joins TRBV2 to TRBJ2-3; TCRdb lists TRBD2, though no DNA is available to test this call. The length of the CDR3 is 15 residues. Per the germline V gene, CDR1 is SNHLY and CDR2 is FYNNEI. CDR3 sequence reads: CASSEEAGVTDTQYF. The full variable domain, completed using reference TRBV2 and TRBJ2-3, is EPEVTQTPSHQVTQMGQEVILRCVPISNHLYFYWYRQILGQKVEFLVSFYNNEISEKSEIFDDQFSVERPDGSNFTLKIRSTKLEDSAMYFCASSEEAGVTDTQYFGPGTRLTVL.

The chain recombines TRBV5-6 with TRBJ1-6; the D call of TRBD1 rests on TCRdb alone, since no DNA is present to check it. This CDR3 is 19 amino acids long. CDR1 is SGHDT, CDR2 YYEEEE, per germline. The CDR3 loop reads CASSLALRGYGGDGSPLHF.

The rearrangement uses TRBV30 and TRBJ2-1. CDR3 length equals 15 residues. CDR1 is GTSNPN and CDR2 is SVGIG in the germline V gene (reference sequence). CDR3 region: CAWSRGSSLVNEQFF.

The chain has TRBV7-9 and TRBJ2-3; TCRdb outputs TRBD2, but without DNA this stays unchecked. The CDR3 covers 17 residues. The germline CDR1 and CDR2 sequences are SEHNR and FQNEAQ (reference sequence). The CDR3 loop reads CASSLGGPSGRFDTQYF.

This chain joins TRBV5-1 and TRBJ2-7. The germline V gene encodes CDR1 SGHRS and CDR2 YFSETQ. CDR3 length equals 14 residues. The CDR3 is CASSGRKDGSEQYF.